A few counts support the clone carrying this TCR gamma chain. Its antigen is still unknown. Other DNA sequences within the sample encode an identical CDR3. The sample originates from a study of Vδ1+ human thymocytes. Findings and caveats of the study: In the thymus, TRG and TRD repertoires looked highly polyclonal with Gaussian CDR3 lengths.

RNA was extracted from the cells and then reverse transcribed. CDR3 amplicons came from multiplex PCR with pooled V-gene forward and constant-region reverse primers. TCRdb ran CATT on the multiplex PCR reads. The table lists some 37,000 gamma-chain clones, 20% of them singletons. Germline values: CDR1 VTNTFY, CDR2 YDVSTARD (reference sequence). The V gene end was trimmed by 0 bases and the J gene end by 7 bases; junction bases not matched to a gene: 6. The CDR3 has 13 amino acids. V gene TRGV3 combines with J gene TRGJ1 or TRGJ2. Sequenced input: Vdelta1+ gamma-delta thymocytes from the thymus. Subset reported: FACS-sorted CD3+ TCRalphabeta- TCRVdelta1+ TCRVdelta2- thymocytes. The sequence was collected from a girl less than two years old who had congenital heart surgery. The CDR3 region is CATWDRPWYKKLF. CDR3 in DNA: TGTGCCACCTGGGACAGGCCATGGTATAAGAAACTCTTT.